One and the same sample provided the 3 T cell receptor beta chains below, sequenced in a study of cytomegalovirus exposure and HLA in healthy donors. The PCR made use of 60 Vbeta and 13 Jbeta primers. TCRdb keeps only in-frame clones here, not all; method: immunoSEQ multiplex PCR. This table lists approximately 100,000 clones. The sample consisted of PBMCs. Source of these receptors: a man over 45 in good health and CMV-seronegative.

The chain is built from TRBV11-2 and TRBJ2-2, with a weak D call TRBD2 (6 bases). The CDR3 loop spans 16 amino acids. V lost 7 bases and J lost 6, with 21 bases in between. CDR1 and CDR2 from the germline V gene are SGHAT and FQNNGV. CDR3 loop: CASTNDRGTWAGELFF. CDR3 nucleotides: TGTGCCAGCACTAACGATCGCGGGACGTGGGCCGGGGAGCTGTTTTTT.

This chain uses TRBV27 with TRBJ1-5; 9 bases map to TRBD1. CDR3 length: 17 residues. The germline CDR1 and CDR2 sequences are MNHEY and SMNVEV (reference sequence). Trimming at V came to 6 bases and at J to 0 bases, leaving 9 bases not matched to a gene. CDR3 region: CASRNSGTGFSNQPQHF. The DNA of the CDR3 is TGTGCCAGCAGGAACTCCGGGACAGGGTTTAGCAATCAGCCCCAGCATTTT.

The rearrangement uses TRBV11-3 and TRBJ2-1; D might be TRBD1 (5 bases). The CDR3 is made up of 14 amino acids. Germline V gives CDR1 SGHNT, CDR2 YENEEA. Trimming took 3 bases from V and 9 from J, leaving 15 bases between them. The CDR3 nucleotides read TGTGCCAGCAGCTTGGGATTCAGGGTCGGTGAGCAGTTCTTC. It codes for CASSLGFRVGEQFF.